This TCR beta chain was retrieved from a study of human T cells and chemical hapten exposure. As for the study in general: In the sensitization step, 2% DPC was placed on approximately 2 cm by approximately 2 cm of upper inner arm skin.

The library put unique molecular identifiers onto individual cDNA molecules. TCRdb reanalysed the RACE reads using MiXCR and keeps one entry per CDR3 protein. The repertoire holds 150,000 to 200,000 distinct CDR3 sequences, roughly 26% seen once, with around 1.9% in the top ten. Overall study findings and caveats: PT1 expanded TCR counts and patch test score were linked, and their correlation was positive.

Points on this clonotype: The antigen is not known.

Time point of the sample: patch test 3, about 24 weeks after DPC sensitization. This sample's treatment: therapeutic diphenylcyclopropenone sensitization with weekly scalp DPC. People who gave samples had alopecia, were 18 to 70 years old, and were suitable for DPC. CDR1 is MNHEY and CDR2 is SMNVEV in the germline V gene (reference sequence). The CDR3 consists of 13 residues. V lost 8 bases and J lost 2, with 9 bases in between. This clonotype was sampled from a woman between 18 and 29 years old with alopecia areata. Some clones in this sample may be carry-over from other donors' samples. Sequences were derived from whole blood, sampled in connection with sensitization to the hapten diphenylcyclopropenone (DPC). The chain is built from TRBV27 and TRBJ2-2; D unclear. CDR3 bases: TGTGCCAGCCGCCAGTACAACACCGGGGAGCTGTTTTTT. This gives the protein CASRQYNTGELFF.